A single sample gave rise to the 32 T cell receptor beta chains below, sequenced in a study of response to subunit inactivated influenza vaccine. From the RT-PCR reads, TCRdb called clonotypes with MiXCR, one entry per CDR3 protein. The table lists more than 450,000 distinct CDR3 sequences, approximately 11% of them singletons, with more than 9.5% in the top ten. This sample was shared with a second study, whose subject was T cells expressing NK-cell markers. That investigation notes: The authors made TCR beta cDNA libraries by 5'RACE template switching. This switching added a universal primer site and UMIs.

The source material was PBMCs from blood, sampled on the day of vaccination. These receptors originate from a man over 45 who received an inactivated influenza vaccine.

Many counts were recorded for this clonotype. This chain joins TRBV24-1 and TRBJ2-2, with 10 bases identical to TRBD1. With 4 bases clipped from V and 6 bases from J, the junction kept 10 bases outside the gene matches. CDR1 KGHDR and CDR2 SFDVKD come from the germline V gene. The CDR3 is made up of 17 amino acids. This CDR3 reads CATSDETGGIRSGELFF. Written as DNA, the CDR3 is TGTGCCACCAGTGACGAGACAGGGGGCATAAGGTCCGGGGAGCTGTTTTTT.

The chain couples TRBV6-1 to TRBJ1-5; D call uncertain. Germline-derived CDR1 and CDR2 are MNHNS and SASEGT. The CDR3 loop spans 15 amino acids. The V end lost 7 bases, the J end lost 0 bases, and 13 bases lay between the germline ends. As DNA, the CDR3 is TGTGCCAGCACCGACTCCCGGTTTAGCAATCAGCCCCAGCATTTT. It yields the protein CASTDSRFSNQPQHF.

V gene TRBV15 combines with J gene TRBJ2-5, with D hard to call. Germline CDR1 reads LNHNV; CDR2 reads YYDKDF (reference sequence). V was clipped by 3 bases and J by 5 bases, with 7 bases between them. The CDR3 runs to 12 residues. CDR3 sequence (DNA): TGTGCCACCAGCAGGGCCTTGGAGACCCAGTACTTC. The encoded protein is CATSRALETQYF.

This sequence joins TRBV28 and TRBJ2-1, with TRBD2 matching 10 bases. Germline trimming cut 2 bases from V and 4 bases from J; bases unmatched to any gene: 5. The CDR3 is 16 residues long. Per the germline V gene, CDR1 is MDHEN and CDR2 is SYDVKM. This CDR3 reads CASSLSAAGGYNEQFF. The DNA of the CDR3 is TGTGCCAGCAGTTTAAGCGCAGCGGGAGGGTACAATGAGCAGTTCTTC.

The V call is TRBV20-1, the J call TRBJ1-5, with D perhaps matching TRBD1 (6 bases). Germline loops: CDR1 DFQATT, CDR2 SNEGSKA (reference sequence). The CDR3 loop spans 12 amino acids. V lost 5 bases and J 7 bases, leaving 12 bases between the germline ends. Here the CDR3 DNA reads TGCAGTGCTTCGACAGGAGGACAGCCCCAGCATTTT. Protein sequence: CSASTGGQPQHF.

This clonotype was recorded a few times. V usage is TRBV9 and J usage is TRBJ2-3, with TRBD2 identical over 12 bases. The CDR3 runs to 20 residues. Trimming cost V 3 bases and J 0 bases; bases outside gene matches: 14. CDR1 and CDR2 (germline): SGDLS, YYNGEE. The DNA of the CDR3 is TGTGCCAGCAGCGGACCCCGGACTAGCGGGGCCCGCACAAGCACAGATACGCAGTATTTT. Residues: CASSGPRTSGARTSTDTQYF.

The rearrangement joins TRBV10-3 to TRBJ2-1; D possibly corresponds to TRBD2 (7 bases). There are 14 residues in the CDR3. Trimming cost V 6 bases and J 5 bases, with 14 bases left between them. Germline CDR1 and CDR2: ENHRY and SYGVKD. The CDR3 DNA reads TGTGCCATCAGCGAGAGGGGGGGAAACAATGAGCAGTTCTTC. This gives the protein CAISERGGNNEQFF.

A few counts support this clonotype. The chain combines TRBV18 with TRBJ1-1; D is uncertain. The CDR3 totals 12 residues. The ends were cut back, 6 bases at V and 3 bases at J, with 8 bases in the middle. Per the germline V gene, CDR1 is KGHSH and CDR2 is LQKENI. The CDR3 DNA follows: TGTGCCAGCTCCCAAATATACACTGAAGCTTTCTTT. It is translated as CASSQIYTEAFF.

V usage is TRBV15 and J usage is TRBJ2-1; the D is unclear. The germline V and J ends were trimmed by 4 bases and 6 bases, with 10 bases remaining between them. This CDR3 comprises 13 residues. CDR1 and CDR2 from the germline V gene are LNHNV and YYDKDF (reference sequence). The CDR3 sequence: CATSTDLGNEQFF. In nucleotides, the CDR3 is TGTGCCACCAGCACCGACCTGGGCAATGAGCAGTTCTTC.

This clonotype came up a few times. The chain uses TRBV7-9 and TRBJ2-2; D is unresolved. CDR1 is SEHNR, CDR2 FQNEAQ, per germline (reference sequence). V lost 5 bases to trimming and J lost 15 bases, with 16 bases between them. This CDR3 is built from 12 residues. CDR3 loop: CASSNLGSVMFF. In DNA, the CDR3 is TGTGCCAGCAGCAACCTTGGATCGGTTATGTTTTTT.

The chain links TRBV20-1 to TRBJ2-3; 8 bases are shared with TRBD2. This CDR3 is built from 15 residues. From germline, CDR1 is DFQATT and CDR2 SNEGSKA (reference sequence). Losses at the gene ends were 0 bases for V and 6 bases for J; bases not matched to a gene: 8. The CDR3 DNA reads TGCAGTGCTAGAGATCAAGCGGGAGTTTACGATACGCAGTATTTT. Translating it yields CSARDQAGVYDTQYF.

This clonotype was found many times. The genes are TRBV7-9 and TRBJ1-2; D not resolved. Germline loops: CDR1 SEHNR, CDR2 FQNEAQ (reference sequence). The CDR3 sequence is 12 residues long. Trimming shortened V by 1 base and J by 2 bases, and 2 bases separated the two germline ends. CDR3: CASSLGNYGYTF. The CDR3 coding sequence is TGTGCCAGCAGCTTAGGCAACTATGGCTACACCTTC.

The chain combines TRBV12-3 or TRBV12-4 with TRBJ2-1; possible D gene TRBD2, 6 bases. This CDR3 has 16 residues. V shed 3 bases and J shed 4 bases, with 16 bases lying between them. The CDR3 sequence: CASSFPQLALYNEQFF. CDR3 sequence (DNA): TGTGCCAGCAGTTTCCCCCAACTAGCCCTGTACAATGAGCAGTTCTTC.

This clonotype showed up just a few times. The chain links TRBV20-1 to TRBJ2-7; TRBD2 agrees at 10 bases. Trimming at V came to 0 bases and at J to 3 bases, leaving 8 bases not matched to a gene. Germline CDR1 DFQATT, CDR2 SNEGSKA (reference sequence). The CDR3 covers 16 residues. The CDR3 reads CSARDQARTSGYEQYF. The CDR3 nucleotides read TGCAGTGCTAGAGATCAAGCCCGGACTAGCGGCTACGAGCAGTACTTC.

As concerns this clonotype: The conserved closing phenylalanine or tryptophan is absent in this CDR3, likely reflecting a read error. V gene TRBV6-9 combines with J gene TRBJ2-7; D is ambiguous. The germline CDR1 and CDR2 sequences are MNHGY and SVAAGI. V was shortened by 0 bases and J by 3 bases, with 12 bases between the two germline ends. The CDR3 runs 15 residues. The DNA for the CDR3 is TGTGCCAGCAGTTATTCGCTGCGTTTCGACTACGAGCAGTACCTC. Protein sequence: CASSYSLRFDYEQYL.

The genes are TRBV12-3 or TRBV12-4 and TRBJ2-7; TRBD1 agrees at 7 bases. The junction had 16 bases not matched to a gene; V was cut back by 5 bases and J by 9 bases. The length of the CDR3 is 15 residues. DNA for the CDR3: TGTGCCAGCAGTAAAGGGACAGCCCCTCGGCTACGGCAGTACTTC. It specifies CASSKGTAPRLRQYF.

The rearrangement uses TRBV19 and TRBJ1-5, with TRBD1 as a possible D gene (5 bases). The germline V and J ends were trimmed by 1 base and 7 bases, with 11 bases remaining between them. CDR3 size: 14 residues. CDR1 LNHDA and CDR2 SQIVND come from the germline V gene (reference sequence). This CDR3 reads CASSIGQSGQPQHF. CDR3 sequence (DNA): TGTGCCAGTAGTATAGGACAGTCCGGACAGCCCCAGCATTTT.

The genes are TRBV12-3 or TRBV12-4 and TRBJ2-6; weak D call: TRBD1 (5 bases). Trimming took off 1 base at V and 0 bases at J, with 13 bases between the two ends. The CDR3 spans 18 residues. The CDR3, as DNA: TGTGCCAGCAGTTTAGAGGCAGGGTGGGGCTCTGGGGCCAACGTCCTGACTTTC. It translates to CASSLEAGWGSGANVLTF.

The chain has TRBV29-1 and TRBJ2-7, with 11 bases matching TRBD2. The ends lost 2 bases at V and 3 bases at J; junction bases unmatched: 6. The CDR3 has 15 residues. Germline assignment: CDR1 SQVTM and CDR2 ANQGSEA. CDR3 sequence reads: CSVETRLAGGYEQYF. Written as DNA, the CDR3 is TGCAGCGTTGAAACTCGGCTAGCGGGAGGCTACGAGCAGTACTTC.

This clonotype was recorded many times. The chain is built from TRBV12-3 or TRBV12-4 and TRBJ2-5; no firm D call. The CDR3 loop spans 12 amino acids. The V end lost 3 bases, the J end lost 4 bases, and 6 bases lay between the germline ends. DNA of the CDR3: TGTGCCAGCAGTTTCGAAGGAGAGACCCAGTACTTC. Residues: CASSFEGETQYF.

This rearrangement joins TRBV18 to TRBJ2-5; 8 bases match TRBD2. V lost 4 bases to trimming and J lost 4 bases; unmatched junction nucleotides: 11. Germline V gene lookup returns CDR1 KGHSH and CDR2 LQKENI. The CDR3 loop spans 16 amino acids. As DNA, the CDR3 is TGTGCCAGCTCACTCCCAGCGGGAGAAGTTGGAGAGACCCAGTACTTC. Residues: CASSLPAGEVGETQYF. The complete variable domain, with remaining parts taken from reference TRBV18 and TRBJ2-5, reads NAGVMQNPRHLVRRRGQEARLRCSPMKGHSHVYWYRQLPEEGLKFMVYLQKENIIDESGMPKERFSAEFPKEGPSILRIQQVVRGDSAAYFCASSLPAGEVGETQYFGPGTRLLVL.

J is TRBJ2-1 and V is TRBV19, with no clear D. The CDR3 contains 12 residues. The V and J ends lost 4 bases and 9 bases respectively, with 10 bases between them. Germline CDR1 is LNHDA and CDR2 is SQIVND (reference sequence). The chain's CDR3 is CASSTTKGEQFF. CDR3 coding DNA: TGTGCCAGTAGTACGACAAAGGGTGAGCAGTTCTTC.

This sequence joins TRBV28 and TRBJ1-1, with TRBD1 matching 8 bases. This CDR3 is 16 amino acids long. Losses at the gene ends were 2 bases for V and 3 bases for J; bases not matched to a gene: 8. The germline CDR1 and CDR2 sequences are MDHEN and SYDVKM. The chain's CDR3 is CASSLRVGTGHTEAFF. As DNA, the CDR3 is TGTGCCAGCAGTTTACGCGTGGGGACAGGCCACACTGAAGCTTTCTTT.

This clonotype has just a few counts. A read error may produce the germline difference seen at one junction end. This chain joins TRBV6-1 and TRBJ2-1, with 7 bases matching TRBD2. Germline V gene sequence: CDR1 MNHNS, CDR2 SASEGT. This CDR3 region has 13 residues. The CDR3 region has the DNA TGTGCCAGCAGAGCAACAGCGGGGACCCCGCTGATCTTC. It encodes CASRATAGTPLIF.

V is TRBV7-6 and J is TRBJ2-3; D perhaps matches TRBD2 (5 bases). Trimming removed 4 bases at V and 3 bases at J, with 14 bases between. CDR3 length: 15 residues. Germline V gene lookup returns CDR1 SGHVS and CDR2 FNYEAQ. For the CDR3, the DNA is TGTGCCAGCAGCTCCCCCCGGGGAAGGACAGATACGCAGTATTTT. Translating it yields CASSSPRGRTDTQYF.

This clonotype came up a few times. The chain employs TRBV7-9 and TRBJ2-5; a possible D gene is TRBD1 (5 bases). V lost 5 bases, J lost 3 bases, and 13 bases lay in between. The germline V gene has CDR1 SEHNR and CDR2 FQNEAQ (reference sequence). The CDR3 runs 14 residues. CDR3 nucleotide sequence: TGTGCCAGCAGCCAAAAGAGCAGGGAAGAGACCCAGTACTTC. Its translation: CASSQKSREETQYF.

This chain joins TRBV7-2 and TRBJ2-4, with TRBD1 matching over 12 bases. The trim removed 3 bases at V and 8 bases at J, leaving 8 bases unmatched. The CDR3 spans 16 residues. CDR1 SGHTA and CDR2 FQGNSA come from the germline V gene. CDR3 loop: CASSFSPGTGGDIQYF. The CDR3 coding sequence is TGTGCCAGCAGCTTCTCGCCCGGGACAGGGGGCGACATTCAGTACTTC.

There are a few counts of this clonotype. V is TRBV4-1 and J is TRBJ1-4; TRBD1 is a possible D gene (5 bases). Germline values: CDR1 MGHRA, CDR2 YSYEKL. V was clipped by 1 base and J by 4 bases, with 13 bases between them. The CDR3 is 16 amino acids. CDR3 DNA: TGCGCCAGCAGCCAAGGTGGGGCGGCCAATAATGAAAAACTGTTTTTT. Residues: CASSQGGAANNEKLFF.

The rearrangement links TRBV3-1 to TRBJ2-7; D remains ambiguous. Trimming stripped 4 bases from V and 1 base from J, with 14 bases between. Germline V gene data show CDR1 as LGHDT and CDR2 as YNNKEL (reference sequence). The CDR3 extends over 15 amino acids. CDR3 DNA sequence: TGTGCCAGCAGCCCAGCTTATAAGAAGTCCTACGAGCAGTACTTC. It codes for CASSPAYKKSYEQYF.

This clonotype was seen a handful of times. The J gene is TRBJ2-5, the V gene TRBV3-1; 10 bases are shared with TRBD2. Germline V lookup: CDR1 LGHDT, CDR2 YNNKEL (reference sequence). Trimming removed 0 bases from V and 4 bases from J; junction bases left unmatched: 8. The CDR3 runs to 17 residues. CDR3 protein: CASSQDRLAGVGETQYF. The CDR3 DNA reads TGTGCCAGCAGCCAAGATCGGCTAGCGGGAGTTGGAGAGACCCAGTACTTC.

The CDR3 nucleotides are TGCGCCAGCAGCTTGCCGGGAGTGGCAAGCACAGATACGCAGTATTTT. Translating it yields CASSLPGVASTDTQYF. The chain employs TRBV5-1 and TRBJ2-3; D possibly corresponds to TRBD2 (6 bases). Germline V lookup: CDR1 SGHRS, CDR2 YFSETQ. The CDR3 is 16 residues long. V was trimmed by 1 base and J by 0 bases, leaving 12 bases between them.

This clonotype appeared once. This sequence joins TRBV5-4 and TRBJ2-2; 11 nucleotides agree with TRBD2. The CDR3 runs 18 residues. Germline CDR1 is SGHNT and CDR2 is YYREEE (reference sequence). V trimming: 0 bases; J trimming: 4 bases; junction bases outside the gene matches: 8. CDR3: CASSLGLSGRGSTGELFF. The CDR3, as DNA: TGTGCCAGCAGCTTGGGGCTTAGCGGGAGGGGGAGCACCGGGGAGCTGTTTTTT.